This is a list of T cell receptor beta chains from one sample in a study of T cells in Graves' hyperthyroidism and ophthalmopathy. TCRdb analysed the multiplex PCR reads with MiXCR anew, one entry per CDR3 protein. The sample has hundreds of thousands of distinct CDR3 sequences; 14% to 15% are singletons. Sequenced: blood. The origin of the receptors is a man between 18 and 35 years old with Graves' ophthalmopathy. Each CDR3 is given without its conserved first and last residue. Fields, in order: V gene, J gene, clone size, D gene, CDR3 protein. A D gene is named only where the DNA matches it firmly. Size tells how often a clone was seen (once, few, many) or the class of an expanded clone, and some rows leave it out.

V: TRBV6-6
J: TRBJ2-5
size: many
D: NA
CDR3: ASSYSGPETQY

V: TRBV20-1
J: TRBJ1-4
size: NA
D: NA
CDR3: SASPSTFRDVKLF

V: TRBV7-6
J: TRBJ1-1
size: many
D: NA
CDR3: ASSLGQALNTEAF

V: TRBV7-9
J: TRBJ2-1
size: many
D: NA
CDR3: ASSLVRGVDYNEQF

V: TRBV10-1
J: TRBJ1-1
size: many
D: TRBD1
CDR3: ASRPGGVNTEAF

V: TRBV9
J: TRBJ1-2
size: NA
D: NA
CDR3: ASSERYAYT

V: TRBV2
J: TRBJ2-5
size: many
D: NA
CDR3: AREAGNQETQY

V: TRBV4-2
J: TRBJ1-1
size: few
D: NA
CDR3: ARSTLAGNTEAF

V: TRBV7-9
J: TRBJ2-2
size: NA
D: NA
CDR3: ASSLEAGPTGELF

V: TRBV7-2
J: TRBJ2-5
size: many
D: NA
CDR3: ASNPAVQETQY

V: TRBV7-9
J: TRBJ2-1
size: many
D: TRBD2
CDR3: ASSLTSGAWNEQF

V: TRBV7-7
J: TRBJ2-1
size: many
D: TRBD2
CDR3: ASSLVASGDLGYNEQF

V: TRBV24-1
J: TRBJ2-3
size: few
D: NA
CDR3: ATSRGTLTLSTDTQY

V: TRBV18
J: TRBJ2-7
size: many
D: NA
CDR3: ASSPTRSTYEQY

V: TRBV7-9
J: TRBJ2-1
size: many
D: TRBD2
CDR3: ASSLGTSGRGIYNEQF

V: TRBV3-1
J: TRBJ2-7
size: many
D: NA
CDR3: ASSRRGTYEQY

V: TRBV18
J: TRBJ1-1
size: many
D: NA
CDR3: ASSPLGTHEAF

V: TRBV27
J: TRBJ2-7
size: few
D: TRBD2
CDR3: ASSLTLPAGGSYEQY

V: TRBV5-6
J: TRBJ2-7
size: NA
D: NA
CDR3: ASSLEGRVREQY

V: TRBV6-2/TRBV6-3
J: TRBJ1-1
size: many
D: NA
CDR3: ASRHGQLNTEAF

V: TRBV6-1
J: TRBJ1-5
size: NA
D: NA
CDR3: ASRRAQFSNQPQH

V: TRBV19
J: TRBJ2-2
size: few
D: NA
CDR3: ASSRKSTGELF

V: TRBV10-3
J: TRBJ2-3
size: few
D: NA
CDR3: AISESGVSDTQY

V: TRBV9
J: TRBJ2-5
size: many
D: TRBD2
CDR3: ASSVGSGGAGETQY

V: TRBV6-1
J: TRBJ1-1
size: many
D: TRBD1
CDR3: ASSVRQGNTEAF

V: TRBV2
J: TRBJ2-7
size: many
D: TRBD2
CDR3: ASSNLAENAYEQY

V: TRBV6-2/TRBV6-3
J: TRBJ1-1
size: many
D: NA
CDR3: ASSYPSRAFPNTEAF

V: TRBV5-6
J: TRBJ1-4
size: few
D: NA
CDR3: ASSFDPYEKLF

V: TRBV7-9
J: TRBJ1-4
size: many
D: NA
CDR3: ASSGPSEEKLF

V: TRBV12-3/TRBV12-4
J: TRBJ2-5
size: many
D: NA
CDR3: ASSWSGVGETQY

V: TRBV20-1
J: TRBJ2-1
size: NA
D: TRBD1
CDR3: SAGDSALPNEQF

V: TRBV5-1
J: TRBJ1-1
size: many
D: NA
CDR3: ASSLARGGDTEAF

V: TRBV6-1
J: TRBJ1-3
size: NA
D: NA
CDR3: ASSVTTGISGNTIY

V: TRBV10-3
J: TRBJ2-2
size: NA
D: NA
CDR3: AISGQATGELF

V: TRBV5-4
J: TRBJ2-3
size: many
D: TRBD2
CDR3: ASPGRGKTDTQY

V: TRBV5-1
J: TRBJ1-5
size: many
D: NA
CDR3: ASSEENSNQPQH

V: TRBV10-3
J: TRBJ2-7
size: many
D: NA
CDR3: AIRGTLLYEQY

V: TRBV7-8
J: TRBJ2-3
size: many
D: TRBD1
CDR3: ASSVTGGGTDTQY

V: TRBV7-9
J: TRBJ2-1
size: NA
D: NA
CDR3: ASQGGSGYNEQF

V: TRBV7-9
J: TRBJ2-7
size: many
D: TRBD2
CDR3: ASSPGGGARGEQY

V: TRBV19
J: TRBJ1-2
size: few
D: TRBD1
CDR3: ASRRDSYYGYT

V: TRBV18
J: TRBJ1-3
size: NA
D: NA
CDR3: ASSSSGRVGNTIY

V: TRBV30
J: TRBJ1-5
size: NA
D: TRBD1
CDR3: AWTHGTGKFNQPQH

V: TRBV18
J: TRBJ1-6
size: few
D: NA
CDR3: ASFTTFGQINSPLH